This T cell receptor (beta chain) was recorded in a study of regulatory dendritic cells for organ transplantation. Memory T cells were CD45RO+, naive were CD45RA+, sorted by FACS. The assay was immunoSEQ multiplex PCR, and TCRdb's table has in-frame clones only and misses some. The repertoire holds 25,000 to 30,000 clones, with 60% to 80% as singletons. Germline V CDR1 and CDR2: SGHAT, FQNNGV. There are 15 residues in the CDR3. The V and J ends lost 5 bases and 2 bases, in that order; junction bases with no gene match: 6. The sequencing input was memory CD4+ T cells from blood. Sample subset: CD45RO+ memory T cells. The chain carries TRBV11-2 and TRBJ2-3, with 8 nucleotides matching TRBD2. The sequence derives from a human donor in good health. The CDR3 DNA sequence: TGTGCCAGCAGCCCCTTCGGACTAGCCACAGATACGCAGTATTTT. This sequence encodes CASSPFGLATDTQYF. The complete variable domain, with remaining parts taken from reference TRBV11-2 and TRBJ2-3, reads EAGVAQSPRYKIIEKRQSVAFWCNPISGHATLYWYQQILGQGPKLLIQFQNNGVVDDSQLPKDRFSAERLKGVDSTLKIQPAKLEDSAVYLCASSPFGLATDTQYFGPGTRLTVL.